This T cell receptor (beta chain) is from a study of blood T cell repertoires in COVID-19. CDR3 length: 20 amino acids. Per germline, CDR1 WSHSY and CDR2 SAAADI. V lost 2 bases, J lost 4 bases, and 12 bases stayed unmatched. Under the authors' procedure: Nucleated cell counts were estimated from reference gene primer amplification. TCRdb's copy holds only in-frame clones and misses some; the assay was immunoSEQ multiplex PCR. V and J calls and clone size are those listed in that table; D and trimming were worked out from the DNA. The sample includes 250,000 to 350,000 clones, approximately 84% of them seen just once.

The sequenced material came from peripheral blood. V usage is TRBV10-2 and J usage is TRBJ2-1; 15 bases agree with TRBD2. The receptor was derived from a human donor with COVID-19, enrolled during active disease. The donor label of this sample is uncertain. The CDR3 DNA reads as TGCGCCAGCAGTGAGCTTTCCGGGACTAGCGGGAGGCTTGGGTACAATGAGCAGTTCTTC. Encoded protein: CASSELSGTSGRLGYNEQFF.